A single T cell receptor beta chain is shown here with its context. Its binding antigen is unknown. The record has no base qualities; no much larger clone is one base away. The CDR3 regions of human TCRbeta chains were analyzed by immunosequencing. The paper's data handling went like this. Repertoire TCRs were matched against a reference library of SARS-CoV-2-specific TCRs generated with the MIRA antigen-specificity platform. Breadth was defined as the fraction of unique TCRs that were SARS-CoV-2-associated. Depth was defined as the fraction of total T cells that were SARS-CoV-2-associated. Using the MIRA data, every spike-specific TCR was mapped to the spike region that the TCR reacted to and assigned to either a CD4 or a CD8 class. Log10-transformed breadth and depth values were compared by one-way ANOVA with Sidak's multiple comparisons tests. TCRdb's version of the immuneACCESS table is confined to in-frame rearrangements and falls short of the full clone set. An unresolved V gene accounts for under half of the shortfall where checked; the remainder is of unknown origin. V and J calls and clone size are given by that table; D and trimming were obtained from the DNA. The sample profile shows roughly 81,000 clones; 75% to 90% of them were found once. The ten largest clones add up to less than 20% of the sample.

This sample was taken from a study of T cell responses to AZD1222 COVID-19 vaccine (dated by TCRdb to about 2021). Study-level background: AZD1222 recipients with second doses at about 4 weeks or about 12 weeks were pooled, because spike-specific TCR depth and breadth did not differ between schedules. A total of more than 230 trial participants underwent TCR sequencing, of whom approximately 200 had received two doses of AZD1222 and about 25 had received two doses of the MenACWY control vaccine. Enrollment into the trials was organized by age into subgroups of 18-55, 56-69 and 70-plus years, and those subgroups contained about 160, 30 and 59 TCR-sequenced participants, respectively.

Sample time point, as interpreted from the label and publication: baseline before first vaccination. Samples from vaccinated people were obtained from the UK trials COV001 and COV002, which included a single-blind randomized controlled phase 2/3 trial of AZD1222 (ChAdOx1 nCoV-19) in healthy adults. For TCRbeta chain sequencing, PBMC samples were collected from trial participants at day 0 and at day 28 after the second dose. V is cut back by 2 bases and J by 4 bases, with 3 bases in the junction unmatched. Sequences LGHNA (CDR1) and YNFKEQ (CDR2) are obtained from the germline V gene. The CDR3 has 15 amino acids, counting the end cysteine and phenylalanine. Only the CDR3 DNA is retained, 45 bases long and in frame from the first base. Broader findings and caveats from the paper: Conclusions about previously exposed vaccinees are limited because only six or seven AZD1222 recipients were SARS-CoV-2 seropositive at baseline. The vaccine-associated CD4 TCRs covered the entire spike protein, and the dominant responses fell in regions 160-218 and 743-854. A significant rise in spike-specific TCR breadth and depth was observed after two AZD1222 doses relative to day 0 and relative to MenACWY recipients. Participants were mostly white British and included more females than males, and it was suggested by the authors that clonal diversity may have been underestimated. No day 14 peak-response samples were available, so repertoires were characterized only after the peak T cell response. In the small 56-69-year group, the increase in depth fell short of significance, most likely because of low power. Reportedly, almost half of the unique spike-specific TCRs recognized epitopes lying outside the regions that are mutated in the B.1.351 and B.1.1.7 variants.

The source was peripheral blood, collected on day 0 of AZD1222 vaccination. The clonotype originates from an adult in good health. The rearrangement combines TRBV4-2 with TRBJ2-5; the central 11 bases match TRBD2. The CDR3 corresponds to CASSQHSGRGETQYF. The nucleotide sequence reads as follows: TGTGCCAGCAGCCAACATAGCGGGAGGGGAGAGACCCAGTACTTC.